The clone carrying this T cell receptor beta chain was seen only once. The antigen is not known. The source of the sample is a study of CD8+ T cells in alopecia areata. RNA was isolated and reverse transcribed to cDNA, the sequencing template. Assay: immunoSEQ multiplex PCR; the TCRdb copy retains only in-frame clones and omits some. The sample lists under 35,000 clones, more than 60% seen once, with approximately 18% in the top ten. General study findings and limits: Alphabeta T cells residing in normal skin are also sequenced in scalp samples.

Trimming removed 3 bases from V and 9 bases from J; junction bases left unmatched: 4. The CDR3 consists of 14 residues. Germline V lookup: CDR1 MNHEY, CDR2 SMNVEV (reference sequence). The V and J genes are TRBV27 and TRBJ1-6; TRBD1 matches 8 bases. Sequenced input: NKG2D-low CD8+ T cells sorted from blood. The TCR comes from a human donor with alopecia areata. This CDR3 reads CASSFGQGVSPLHF. In DNA form, the CDR3 reads TGTGCCAGCAGTTTCGGACAGGGTGTTTCACCCCTCCACTTT.